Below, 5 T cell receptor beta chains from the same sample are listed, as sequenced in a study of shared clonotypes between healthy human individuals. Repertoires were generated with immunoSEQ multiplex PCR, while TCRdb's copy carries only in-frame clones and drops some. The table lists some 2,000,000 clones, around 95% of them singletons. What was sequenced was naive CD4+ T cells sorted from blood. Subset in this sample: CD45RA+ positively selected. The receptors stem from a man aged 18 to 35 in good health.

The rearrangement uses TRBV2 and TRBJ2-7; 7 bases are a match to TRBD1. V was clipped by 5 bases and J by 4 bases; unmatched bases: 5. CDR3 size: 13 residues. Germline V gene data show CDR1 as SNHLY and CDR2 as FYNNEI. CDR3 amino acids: CASSRDSNYEQYF. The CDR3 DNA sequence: TGTGCCAGCAGTCGGGACAGCAATTACGAGCAGTACTTC.

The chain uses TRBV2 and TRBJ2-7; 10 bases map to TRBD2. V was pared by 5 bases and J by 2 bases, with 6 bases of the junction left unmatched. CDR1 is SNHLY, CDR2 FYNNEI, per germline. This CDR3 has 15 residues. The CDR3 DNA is TGTGCCAGCAGTAAAGTAGCGGGGGGAGCCTACGAGCAGTACTTC. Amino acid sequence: CASSKVAGGAYEQYF.

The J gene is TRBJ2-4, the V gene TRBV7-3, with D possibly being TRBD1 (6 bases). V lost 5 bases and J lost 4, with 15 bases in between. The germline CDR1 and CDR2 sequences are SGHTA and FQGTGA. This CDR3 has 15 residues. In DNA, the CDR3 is TGTGCCAGCAGCAAGGACAGCAACGTTAAAAACATTCAGTACTTC. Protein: CASSKDSNVKNIQYF.

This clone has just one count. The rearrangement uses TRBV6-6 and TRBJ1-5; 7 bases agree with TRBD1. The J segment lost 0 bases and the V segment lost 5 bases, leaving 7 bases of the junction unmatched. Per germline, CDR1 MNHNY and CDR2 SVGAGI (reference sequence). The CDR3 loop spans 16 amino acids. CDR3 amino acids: CASSVRDRYSNQPQHF. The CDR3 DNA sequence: TGTGCCAGCAGTGTCCGGGACAGATATAGCAATCAGCCCCAGCATTTT.

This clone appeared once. CDR3 protein: CASSLAGSGIYEQYF. In DNA form, the CDR3 reads TGTGCCAGCAGCTTAGCGGGTAGCGGGATCTACGAGCAGTACTTC. The chain has TRBV7-8 and TRBJ2-7; 8 positions match TRBD2. Germline trimming cut 0 bases from V and 3 bases from J; bases unmatched to any gene: 4. There are 15 residues in the CDR3. From germline, CDR1 is SGHVS and CDR2 FQNEAQ.